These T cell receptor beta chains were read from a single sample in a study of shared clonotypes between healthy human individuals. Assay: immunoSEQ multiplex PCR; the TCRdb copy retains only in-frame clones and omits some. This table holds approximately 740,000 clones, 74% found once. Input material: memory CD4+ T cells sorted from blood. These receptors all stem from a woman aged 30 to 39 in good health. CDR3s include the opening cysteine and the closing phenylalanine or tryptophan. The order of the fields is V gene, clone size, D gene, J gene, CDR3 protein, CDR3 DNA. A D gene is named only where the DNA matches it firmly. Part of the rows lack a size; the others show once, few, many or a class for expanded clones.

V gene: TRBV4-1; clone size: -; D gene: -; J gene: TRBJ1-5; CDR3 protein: CASSRDTVADSQPQHF; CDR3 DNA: TGCGCCAGCAGCCGAGATACAGTGGCTGATTCTCAGCCCCAGCATTTT
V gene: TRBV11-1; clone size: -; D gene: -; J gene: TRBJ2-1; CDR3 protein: CATGWGLSMSVGEQFF; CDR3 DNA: TGTGCCACGGGATGGGGGCTATCGATGTCGGTTGGTGAGCAGTTCTTC
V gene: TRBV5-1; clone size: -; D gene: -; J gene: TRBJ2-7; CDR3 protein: CASSFAGAHYEQYF; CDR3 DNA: TGCGCCAGCAGCTTTGCCGGGGCCCACTACGAGCAGTACTTC
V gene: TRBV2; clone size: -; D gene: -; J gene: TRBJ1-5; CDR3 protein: CASSPDRGNQPQHF; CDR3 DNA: TGTGCCAGCAGCCCGGACCGAGGCAATCAGCCCCAGCATTTT
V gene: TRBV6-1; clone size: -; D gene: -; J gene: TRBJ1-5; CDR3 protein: CASSEQTPWYNQPQHF; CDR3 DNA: TGTGCCAGCAGTGAACAGACGCCGTGGTACAATCAGCCCCAGCATTTT
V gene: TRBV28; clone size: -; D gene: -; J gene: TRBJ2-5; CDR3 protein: CASSLRLRYGSRQETQYF; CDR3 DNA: TGTGCCAGCAGTCTCCGTCTTAGGTATGGCTCCAGGCAAGAGACCCAGTACTTC
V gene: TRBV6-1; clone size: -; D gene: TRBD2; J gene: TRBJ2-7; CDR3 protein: CASSGTRGFLHEQYF; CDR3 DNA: TGTGCCAGCAGTGGGACTAGAGGATTCCTCCACGAGCAGTACTTC
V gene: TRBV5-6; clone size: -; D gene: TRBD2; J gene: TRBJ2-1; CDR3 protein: CASSLLLDGRAYNEQFF; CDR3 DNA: TGTGCCAGCAGCTTGCTATTGGACGGGAGGGCCTACAATGAGCAGTTCTTC
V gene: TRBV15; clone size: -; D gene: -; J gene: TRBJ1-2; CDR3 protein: CATSRDGSGSTGGYTF; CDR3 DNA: TGTGCCACCAGCAGAGATGGAAGTGGCAGCACGGGTGGCTACACCTTC
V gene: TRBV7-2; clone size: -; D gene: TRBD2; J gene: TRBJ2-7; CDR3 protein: CASSPRVREGGEQYF; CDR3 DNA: TGTGCCAGCAGCCCCCGGGTGCGGGAGGGAGGCGAGCAGTACTTC
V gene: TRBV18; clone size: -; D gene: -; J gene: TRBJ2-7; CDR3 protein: CASSPPASYEQYF; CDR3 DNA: TGTGCCAGCTCACCCCCCGCGAGCTACGAGCAGTACTTC
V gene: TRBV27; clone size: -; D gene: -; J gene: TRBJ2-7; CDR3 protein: CASSFGQGPWEQYF; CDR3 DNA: TGTGCCAGCAGTTTCGGGCAGGGCCCCTGGGAGCAGTACTTC
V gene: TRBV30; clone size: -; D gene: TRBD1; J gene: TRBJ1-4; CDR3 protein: CAGAGQLGEKLFF; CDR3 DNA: TGTGCCGGGGCGGGACAGCTCGGTGAAAAACTGTTTTTT
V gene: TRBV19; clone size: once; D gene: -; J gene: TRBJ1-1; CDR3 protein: CASSRIQRTEAFF; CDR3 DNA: TGTGCCAGTAGTCGAATACAGAGGACTGAAGCTTTCTTT
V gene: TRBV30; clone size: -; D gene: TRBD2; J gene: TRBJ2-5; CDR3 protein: CAWGRAGVATQYF; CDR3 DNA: TGTGCCTGGGGACGAGCGGGAGTTGCGACCCAGTACTTC
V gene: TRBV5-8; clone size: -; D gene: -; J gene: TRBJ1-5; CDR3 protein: CASSSMVTGLSNQPQHF; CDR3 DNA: TGTGCCAGCAGCTCAATGGTGACGGGACTTAGCAATCAGCCCCAGCATTTT
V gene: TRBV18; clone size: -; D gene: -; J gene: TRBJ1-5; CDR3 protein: CASSPGGDQPQHF; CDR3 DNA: TGTGCCAGCTCACCAGGGGGGGATCAGCCCCAGCATTTT
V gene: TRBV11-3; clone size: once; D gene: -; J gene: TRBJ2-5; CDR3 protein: CASSPGRTQETQYF; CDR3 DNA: TGTGCCAGCAGCCCAGGACGTACTCAAGAGACCCAGTACTTC
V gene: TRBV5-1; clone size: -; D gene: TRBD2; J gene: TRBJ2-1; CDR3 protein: CATRTSGPYNEQFF; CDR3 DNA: TGCGCCACCCGAACTAGCGGACCATACAATGAGCAGTTCTTC
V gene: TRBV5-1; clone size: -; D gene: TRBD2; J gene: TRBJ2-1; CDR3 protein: CASSLALAGENEQFF; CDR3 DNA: TGCGCCAGCAGCTTGGCACTAGCGGGAGAAAATGAGCAGTTCTTC
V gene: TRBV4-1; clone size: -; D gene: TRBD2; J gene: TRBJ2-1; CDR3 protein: CASSQEGTSGIVNEQFF; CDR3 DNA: TGCGCCAGCAGCCAAGAGGGGACTAGCGGGATCGTCAATGAGCAGTTCTTC
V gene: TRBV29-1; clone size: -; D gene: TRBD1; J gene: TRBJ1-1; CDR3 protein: CSVWDRGKTEAFF; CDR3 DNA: TGCAGCGTATGGGACAGGGGGAAGACTGAAGCTTTCTTT
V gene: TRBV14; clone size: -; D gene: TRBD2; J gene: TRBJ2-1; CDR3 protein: CASSQDASGRARSYNEQFF; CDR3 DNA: TGTGCCAGCAGCCAAGACGCTAGCGGGAGGGCTAGATCCTACAATGAGCAGTTCTTC
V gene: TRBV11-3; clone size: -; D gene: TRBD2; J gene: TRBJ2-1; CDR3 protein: CASSLDTGRPGTRLFF; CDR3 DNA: TGTGCCAGCAGCTTAGACACTGGACGGCCCGGGACTAGGTTATTCTTC
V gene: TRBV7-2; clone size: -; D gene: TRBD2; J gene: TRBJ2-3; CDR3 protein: CASSLGSGVAGGHTDTQYF; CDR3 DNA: TGTGCCAGCAGCTTAGGGTCTGGCGTAGCGGGAGGCCACACAGATACGCAGTATTTT
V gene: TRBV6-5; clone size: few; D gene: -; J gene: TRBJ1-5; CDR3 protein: CASRRDINQPQHF; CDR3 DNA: TGTGCCAGCAGGAGGGACATCAATCAGCCCCAGCATTTT
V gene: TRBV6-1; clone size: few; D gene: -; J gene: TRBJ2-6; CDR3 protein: CASSEQGFSSGANVLTF; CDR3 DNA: TGTGCCAGCAGTGAACAGGGTTTCAGCTCTGGGGCCAACGTCCTGACTTTC
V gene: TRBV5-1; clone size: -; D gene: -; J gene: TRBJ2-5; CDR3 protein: CASSTWTGQETQYF; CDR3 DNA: TGCGCCAGCAGCACGTGGACGGGCCAAGAGACCCAGTACTTC
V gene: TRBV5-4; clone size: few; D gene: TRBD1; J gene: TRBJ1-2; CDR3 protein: CASNLRGQYYGYTF; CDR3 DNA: TGTGCCAGCAACCTTAGGGGACAGTATTATGGCTACACCTTC
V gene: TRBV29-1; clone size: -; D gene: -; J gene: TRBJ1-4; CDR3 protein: CSVVSGDEKLFF; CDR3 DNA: TGCAGCGTTGTGTCAGGGGATGAAAAACTGTTTTTT
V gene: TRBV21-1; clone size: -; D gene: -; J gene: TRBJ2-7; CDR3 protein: CATGGYYEQYF; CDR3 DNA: TGTGCCACAGGGGGATACTACGAGCAGTACTTC
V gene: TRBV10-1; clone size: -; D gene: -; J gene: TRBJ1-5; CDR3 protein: CASSEGGNQPQHF; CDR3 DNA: TGCGCCAGCAGTGAAGGAGGCAATCAGCCCCAGCATTTT
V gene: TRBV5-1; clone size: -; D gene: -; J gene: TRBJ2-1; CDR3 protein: CASSLLVYNEQFF; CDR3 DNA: TGCGCCAGCAGCTTGCTAGTCTACAATGAGCAGTTCTTC
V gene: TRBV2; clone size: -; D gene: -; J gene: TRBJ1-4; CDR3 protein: CASRGQPATNEKLFF; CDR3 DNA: TGTGCCAGCAGAGGACAGCCTGCAACTAATGAAAAACTGTTTTTT
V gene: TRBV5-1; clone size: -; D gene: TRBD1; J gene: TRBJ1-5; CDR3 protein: CASSLVFRGYQPQHF; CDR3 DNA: TGCGCCAGCAGCTTGGTGTTCAGGGGGTATCAGCCCCAGCATTTT
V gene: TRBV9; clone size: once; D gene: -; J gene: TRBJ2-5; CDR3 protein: CASSVGGTETTQYF; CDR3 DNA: TGTGCCAGCAGCGTAGGGGGTACAGAGACGACCCAGTACTTC
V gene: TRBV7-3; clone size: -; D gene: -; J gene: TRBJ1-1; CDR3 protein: CASKLTGNTEAFF; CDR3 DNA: TGTGCCAGCAAACTGACAGGGAACACTGAAGCTTTCTTT